Listed below are T cell receptor beta chains from one sample, sequenced in a study of shared clonotypes between healthy human individuals. Assay used: immunoSEQ multiplex PCR; TCRdb lists only in-frame clones, some missing. The sample yields about 2.2 million clones, 93% seen once. The sequenced material came from naive CD8+ T cells from PBMCs. The origin of the receptors is a man aged 18 to 30 in good health. Some clones in this sample may be carry-over from other donors' samples. Both conserved end residues are part of each CDR3. Each record gives: D gene, J gene, clone size, V gene, CDR3 protein, CDR3 DNA. D genes are given only for firm matches. Part of the rows lack a size; the others show once, few, many or a class for expanded clones.

>NA|TRBJ1-1|few|TRBV7-6
CASSQEMNTEAFF
TGTGCCAGTTCACAGGAGATGAACACTGAAGCTTTCTTT
>NA|TRBJ2-7|few|TRBV6-5
CASSSEGSEQYF
TGTGCCAGCAGCTCTGAAGGGAGCGAGCAGTACTTC
>NA|TRBJ2-7|NA|TRBV18
CASSPLADRINYEQYF
TGTGCCAGCTCACCACTGGCGGACAGAATAAACTACGAGCAGTACTTC
>NA|TRBJ1-2|NA|TRBV10-3
CAIRSGSGIYGYTF
TGTGCCATCAGATCCGGATCAGGTATCTATGGCTACACCTTC
>NA|TRBJ2-3|NA|TRBV15
CATSSRGGSTDTQYF
TGTGCCACCAGCAGCCGTGGCGGAAGCACAGATACGCAGTATTTT
>NA|TRBJ2-7|NA|TRBV19
CASSIKGRYEQYF
TGTGCCAGTAGTATTAAGGGTCGTTACGAGCAGTACTTC
>NA|TRBJ2-7|NA|TRBV27
CASSWAWGYEQYF
TGTGCCAGCAGTTGGGCCTGGGGGTACGAGCAGTACTTC
>NA|TRBJ1-1|NA|TRBV6-6
CASSYDTLNTEAFF
TGTGCCAGCAGTTATGACACACTGAACACTGAAGCTTTCTTT
>NA|TRBJ1-1|few|TRBV4-3
CASSQDTAGIAEAFF
TGCGCCAGCAGCCAAGATACGGCAGGGATTGCTGAAGCTTTCTTT
>NA|TRBJ2-1|NA|TRBV14
CASSQGWEQFF
TGTGCCAGCAGTCAGGGTTGGGAGCAGTTCTTC
>NA|TRBJ1-1|few|TRBV18
CASSPVTEAFF
TGTGCCAGCTCACCCGTCACTGAAGCTTTCTTT